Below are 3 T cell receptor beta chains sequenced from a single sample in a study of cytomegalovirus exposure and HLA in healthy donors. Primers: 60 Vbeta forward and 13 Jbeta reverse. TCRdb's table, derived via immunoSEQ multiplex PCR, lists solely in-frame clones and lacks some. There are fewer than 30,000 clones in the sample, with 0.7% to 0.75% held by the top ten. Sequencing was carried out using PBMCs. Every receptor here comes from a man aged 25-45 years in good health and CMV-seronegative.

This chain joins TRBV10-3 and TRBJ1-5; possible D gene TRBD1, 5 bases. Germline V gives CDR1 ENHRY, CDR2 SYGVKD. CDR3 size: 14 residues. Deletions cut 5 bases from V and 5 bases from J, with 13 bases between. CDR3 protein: CAISQSLGDQPQHF. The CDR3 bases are TGTGCCATCAGTCAAAGCTTAGGGGATCAGCCCCAGCATTTT.

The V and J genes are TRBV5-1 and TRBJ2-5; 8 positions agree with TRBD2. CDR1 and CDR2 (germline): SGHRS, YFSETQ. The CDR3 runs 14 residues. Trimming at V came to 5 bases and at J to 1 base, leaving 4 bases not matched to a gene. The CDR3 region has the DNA TGCGCCAGCAGACCGGGAGGGTTCCAAGAGACCCAGTACTTC. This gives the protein CASRPGGFQETQYF.

Written as DNA, the CDR3 is TGTGCCAGCAGCCCAGACTCCACAGATACGCAGTATTTT. Protein: CASSPDSTDTQYF. This chain connects TRBV4-2 to TRBJ2-3; no reliable D call. Deletions cut 4 bases from V and 2 bases from J, with 7 bases between. The CDR3 extends over 13 amino acids. The germline V gene has CDR1 LGHNA and CDR2 YNFKEQ.